Listed here are 17 T cell receptor beta chains from one sample, sequenced in a study of vaccination and CD4 T cells after COVID-19. The treatment was: roughly ten-day PBMC culture with coronavirus spike peptide pools or control peptides (ViraFEST assay). The unexposed donor's CD4+ T cells were collected before the COVID-19 pandemic (2011-2018). Their specific antigens are unknown. Scientists ran DNA taken from cultured CD4+ T cells through the Oncomine TCR Beta short-read assay for sequencing. The source of extracted genomic DNA was cultured CD4+ T cells. TCRdb reprocessed the PCR reads with MiXCR, giving one entry per CDR3 protein. Of over 8,500 distinct CDR3 sequences in the sample, about 28% were seen once. The specimen sequenced was CD4+ T cells from blood, cultured in vitro. All receptors derive from a human donor in good health.

The rearrangement joins TRBV5-4 to TRBJ1-1; 9 bases line up with TRBD1. The CDR3 consists of 14 residues. Germline lookup yields CDR1 SGHNT and CDR2 YYREEE (reference sequence). V gave up 5 bases and J gave up 5 bases; unmatched junction bases: 7. The CDR3 sequence is CASSFDRGETEAFF. The DNA of the CDR3 is TGTGCCAGCAGTTTCGACAGGGGGGAGACTGAAGCTTTCTTT.

The CDR3 is CASRAGTDEAFF. Written as DNA, the CDR3 is TGTGCCAGCAGGGCCGGGACGGACGAAGCTTTCTTT. The V gene is TRBV28, the J gene TRBJ1-1; possible D gene TRBD1, 5 bases. CDR1 and CDR2 from the germline V gene are MDHEN and SYDVKM. There are 12 residues in the CDR3. V shed 6 bases and J shed 8 bases, with 13 bases lying between them.

The chain carries TRBV6-2 or TRBV6-3 and TRBJ1-5, with unresolved D. This CDR3 comprises 15 residues. Germline V gene lookup returns CDR1 MNHEY and CDR2 SVGEGT. The ends were cut back, 5 bases at V and 1 base at J, with 12 bases in the middle. This chain's CDR3 is CASSPDVGSNQPQHF. The CDR3 DNA is TGTGCCAGCAGTCCCGATGTGGGGAGCAATCAGCCCCAGCATTTT.

The rearrangement links TRBV20-1 to TRBJ2-1; D is possibly TRBD1 or TRBD2 (6 bases each). Trimming removed 6 bases from V and 13 bases from J, with 22 bases in between. CDR1 is DFQATT and CDR2 is SNEGSKA in the germline V gene (reference sequence). This CDR3 has 13 residues. The CDR3 nucleotides are TGCAGTGCCACTGTTGCCGGGGGCAGGCCTCAGTTCTTC. Residues: CSATVAGGRPQFF.

The V gene is TRBV19, the J gene TRBJ1-1; D unresolved. Germline V CDR1 and CDR2: LNHDA, SQIVND (reference sequence). This CDR3 has 13 amino acids. The V end was cut by 10 bases, the J end by 1 base, with 13 bases between. The CDR3 DNA sequence: TGTGCCACCTCTCAAGTTCGGAACACTGAAGCTTTCTTT. It is translated as CATSQVRNTEAFF.

The V and J genes are TRBV4-3 and TRBJ1-2; D might be TRBD1 (6 bases). The CDR3 sequence is 18 residues long. Germline CDR1 and CDR2: LGHNA and YSLEER. The germline V and J ends were trimmed by 4 bases and 0 bases, with 21 bases remaining between them. In nucleotides, the CDR3 is TGCGCCAGCAGCCTCAGGTCCCCAACAGGGACTTCTAACTATGGCTACACCTTC. Translating gives CASSLRSPTGTSNYGYTF.

This clonotype has a handful of counts. The chain links TRBV6-2 or TRBV6-3 to TRBJ2-7; D is ambiguous. V lost 4 bases, J lost 5 bases, and 9 bases lay in between. Germline loops: CDR1 MNHEY, CDR2 SVGEGT. The CDR3 is 12 amino acids. CDR3 sequence (DNA): TGTGCCAGCAGTTCCCGTAGGGACGAGCAGTACTTC. Translation: CASSSRRDEQYF.

This clonotype is a singleton in its sample. The gene calls are TRBV7-6 and TRBJ2-1; D not certain. With 2 bases removed from V and 10 bases from J, the gap between germline ends came to 18 bases. The CDR3 length is 15 residues. Germline lookup yields CDR1 SGHVS and CDR2 FNYEAQ. CDR3 bases: TGTGCCAGCAGCTTAATAGGCTTCGGTAACTCGGAGCAGTTCTTC. Its protein is CASSLIGFGNSEQFF. Full variable domain (missing parts from reference TRBV7-6 and TRBJ2-1): GAGVSQSPRYKVTKRGQDVALRCDPISGHVSLYWYRQALGQGPEFLTYFNYEAQQDKSGLPNDRFSAERPEGSISTLTIQRTEQRDSAMYRCASSLIGFGNSEQFFGPGTRLTVL.

By its share, this clonotype is medium-sized (0.01 to 0.1%). The chain couples TRBV7-2 to TRBJ2-5; 14 nucleotides align to TRBD2. V shed 2 bases and J 4 bases; nucleotides not matched to a gene: 6. Germline CDR1 is SGHTA and CDR2 is FQGNSA. This CDR3 has 17 amino acids. The CDR3 DNA sequence: TGTGCCAGCAGCTTATACCCGGGACTAGCGGGAGTAGAGACCCAGTACTTC. Its protein product is CASSLYPGLAGVETQYF.

The rearrangement joins TRBV6-5 to TRBJ1-1, with D perhaps TRBD1 (5 bases). Trimming took 4 bases from V and 0 from J, leaving 9 bases between them. Per the germline V gene, CDR1 is MNHEY and CDR2 is SVGAGI. The CDR3 length is 14 residues. CDR3 nucleotides: TGTGCCAGCAGTTGGAAGGGACTGAACACTGAAGCTTTCTTT. This sequence encodes CASSWKGLNTEAFF.

In regard to this clonotype: No conserved phenylalanine or tryptophan is present at the end of the CDR3, so a read error is the likely explanation. The chain carries TRBV24-1 and TRBJ2-5, with 8 bases identical to TRBD2. This CDR3 contains 16 residues. V lost 0 bases to trimming and J lost 1 base; unmatched junction nucleotides: 3. Germline CDR1 reads KGHDR; CDR2 reads SFDVKD. CDR3 in DNA: TGTGCCACCAGTGATTTGGCTAGCGGGCGCCAAGAGACCCAGTACCTC. It specifies CATSDLASGRQETQYL.

This chain links TRBV7-6 with TRBJ1-3; the D is unclear. CDR1 and CDR2 (germline): SGHVS, FNYEAQ. This CDR3 has 13 residues. Trimming removed 4 bases at V and 4 bases at J, with 8 bases between. DNA for the CDR3: TGTGCCAGCAGCTCGCTACAGGGAAACACCATATATTTT. Translating it yields CASSSLQGNTIYF. The entire variable domain, with the rest obtained from reference TRBV7-6 and TRBJ1-3, is as follows: GAGVSQSPRYKVTKRGQDVALRCDPISGHVSLYWYRQALGQGPEFLTYFNYEAQQDKSGLPNDRFSAERPEGSISTLTIQRTEQRDSAMYRCASSSLQGNTIYFGEGSWLTVV.

This clonotype was counted a single time. The chain couples TRBV30 to TRBJ2-2, with D possibly TRBD2 on 5 matching bases. Germline CDR1 GTSNPN, CDR2 SVGIG (reference sequence). The V end was cut by 0 bases, the J end by 7 bases, with 9 bases between. The CDR3 is 13 residues long. The chain's CDR3 is CAWSVGGGGELFF. For the CDR3, the DNA is TGTGCCTGGAGTGTCGGAGGCGGCGGGGAGCTGTTTTTT.

This chain joins TRBV20-1 and TRBJ2-7; possible D gene TRBD2, 5 bases. V lost 3 bases, J lost 2 bases, and 11 bases lay in between. From germline, CDR1 is DFQATT and CDR2 SNEGSKA (reference sequence). The length of the CDR3 is 13 residues. The CDR3 nucleotides are TGCAGTGCTAGGGAGGACTTCCCCTACGAGCAGTACTTC. It yields the protein CSAREDFPYEQYF.

The sample holds a few counts of this clonotype. The chain couples TRBV7-6 to TRBJ2-7, with D possibly TRBD1 on 6 matching bases. Per the germline V gene, CDR1 is SGHVS and CDR2 is FNYEAQ. The CDR3 sequence is 14 residues long. Trimming shortened V by 4 bases and J by 0 bases, and 10 bases separated the two germline ends. For the CDR3, the DNA is TGTGCCAGCAGCTCCGGACAGACCTCCTACGAGCAGTACTTC. Its translation is CASSSGQTSYEQYF.

The chain recombines TRBV19 with TRBJ2-3, with D possibly TRBD1 on 5 matching bases. From germline, CDR1 is LNHDA and CDR2 SQIVND (reference sequence). The CDR3 is 13 amino acids. Trimming removed 3 bases from V and 6 bases from J, with 10 bases in between. The DNA for the CDR3 is TGTGCCAGTAGTATCACCAGGGCGGATACGCAGTATTTT. Translation gives CASSITRADTQYF.

This chain uses TRBV7-8 with TRBJ1-1; the D is unclear. V was trimmed by 6 bases and J by 0 bases, leaving 8 bases between them. CDR1 and CDR2 from the germline V gene are SGHVS and FQNEAQ. The CDR3 runs to 13 residues. DNA for the CDR3: TGTGCCAGCAGGACTACACTGAACACTGAAGCTTTCTTT. As protein: CASRTTLNTEAFF.